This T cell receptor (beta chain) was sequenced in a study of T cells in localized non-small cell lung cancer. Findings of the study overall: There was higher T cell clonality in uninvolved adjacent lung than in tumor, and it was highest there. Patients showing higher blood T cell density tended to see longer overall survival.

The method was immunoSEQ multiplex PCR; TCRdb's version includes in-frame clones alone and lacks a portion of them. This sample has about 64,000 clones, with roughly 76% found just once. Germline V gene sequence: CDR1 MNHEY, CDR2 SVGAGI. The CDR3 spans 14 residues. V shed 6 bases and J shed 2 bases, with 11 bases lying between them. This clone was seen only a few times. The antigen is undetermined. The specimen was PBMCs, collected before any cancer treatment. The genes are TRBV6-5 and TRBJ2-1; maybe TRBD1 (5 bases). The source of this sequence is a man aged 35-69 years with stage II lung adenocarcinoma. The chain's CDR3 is CASSRLGAYNEQFF. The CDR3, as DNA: TGTGCCAGCAGCCGTCTAGGGGCCTACAATGAGCAGTTCTTC.